This is a list of T cell receptor beta chains from one sample in a study of T cells after yellow fever vaccination. MiXCR, applied by TCRdb to the 5' RACE reads, yields one record per CDR3 protein. The table lists roughly 520,000 distinct CDR3 sequences, just over 20% of them singletons. The source material was PBMCs, sampled roughly 23 days after the first yellow fever vaccination. Receptor source: a man aged 18 to 29 who received the YFV17D yellow fever vaccine. The CDR3 runs from the conserved cysteine through the conserved F or W. The D gene is left open where the match is weak. Size is stated for part of the rows, as once, few or many counts, or as a class when the clone is expanded.

clone_size j_call v_call d_call cdr3_nt cdr3_aa
. TRBJ2-4 TRBV4-3 . TGCGCCAGCAGCCAAGAGCAGGGTATCACCAAAAACATTCAGTACTTC CASSQEQGITKNIQYF
many TRBJ1-1 TRBV4-3 . TGCGCCAGCAGCCAAGACAGAGGCACTGAAGCTTTCTTT CASSQDRGTEAFF
. TRBJ2-5 TRBV20-1 TRBD2 TGCAGTGCTAGAGGGACTAGCGGGGCACAAGAGACCCAGTACTTC CSARGTSGAQETQYF
. TRBJ2-3 TRBV4-1 . TGCGCCAGCAGCCAAGATCACGGACCCCTCGGGGCGCAGTATTTT CASSQDHGPLGAQYF
. TRBJ1-2 TRBV5-4 . TGTGCCAGCAGCCCGGTGGGGGGGGATGGCTACACCTTC CASSPVGGDGYTF
. TRBJ1-2 TRBV29-1 . TGCAGCGCCGGGGGTGATTATGGCTACACCTTC CSAGGDYGYTF
few TRBJ2-3 TRBV12-3/TRBV12-4 TRBD1 TGTGCCAGTCCTCCGGGGGACAGGGGCACAGATACGCAGTATTTT CASPPGDRGTDTQYF
. TRBJ2-1 TRBV6-5 . TGTGCCAGCAGTTTACAGGGTAGGGGACACAATGAGCAGTTCTTC CASSLQGRGHNEQFF
. TRBJ1-5 TRBV7-2 . TGTGCCAGCAGCTTAGCGGTCAACAATCAGCCCCAGCATTTT CASSLAVNNQPQHF
few TRBJ2-2 TRBV7-6 TRBD1 TGTGCCAGCAGCTTTCTAGCTCCGGGACAGGGGCAATCAAGTTACACCGGGGAGCTGTTTTTT CASSFLAPGQGQSSYTGELFF
. TRBJ2-7 TRBV6-2/TRBV6-3 . TGTGCCAGCCTGGGGTTCTCCTACGAGCAGTACTTC CASLGFSYEQYF
few TRBJ2-1 TRBV4-1 . TGCGCCAGCAGCCAAGATCAGGGAGGACGGCAGTTCTTC CASSQDQGGRQFF
. TRBJ1-5 TRBV19 . TGTGCCAGTAGTACCCCGGGGCCCCAGCATTTT CASSTPGPQHF
. TRBJ2-1 TRBV4-1 TRBD2 TGCGCCAGCAGCCAAGGAAATGGGCGGGGGGGCCGCTACAATGAGCAGTTCTTC CASSQGNGRGGRYNEQFF
few TRBJ2-1 TRBV6-5 . TGTGCCAGCAGTTACTCGACGAACCCTGCCAATGAGCAGTTCTTC CASSYSTNPANEQFF
few TRBJ2-4 TRBV4-2 . TGTGCCAGCAGCAGTGGACTGACACAGGCGCTAGCCAAAAACATTCAGTACTTC CASSSGLTQALAKNIQYF
few TRBJ1-5 TRBV20-1 TRBD1 TGCAGTGCCACGACAGGGGTAAGGGGCAATCAGCCCCAGCATTTT CSATTGVRGNQPQHF
few TRBJ2-2 TRBV3-1 . TGTGCCAGCAGCCACGGATTTAAGGTGTCGCGGACCACCGGGGAGCTGTTTTTT CASSHGFKVSRTTGELFF
. TRBJ2-3 TRBV4-2 TRBD2 TGTGCCAGCAGCCCCGGACTAGTCTGGCCCACAGATACGCAGTATTTT CASSPGLVWPTDTQYF
few TRBJ2-3 TRBV27 TRBD2 TGTGCCAGCAGTTTATGGCCCGGGCGAGCGGGGGGTGATACGCAGTATTTT CASSLWPGRAGGDTQYF
. TRBJ2-1 TRBV25-1 . TGTGCCAGCAGTGAGGCTGGGTTAGGCCCAGAGTTCTTC CASSEAGLGPEFF
. TRBJ1-5 TRBV4-1 TRBD1 TGCGCCAGCAGCGCCCCGACAGGGGGGGTTCACCAGCCCCAGCATTTT CASSAPTGGVHQPQHF
. TRBJ1-4 TRBV29-1 . TGCAGCGTTGACCTCATTCGGCCAGACGAAAAACTGTTTTTT CSVDLIRPDEKLFF
few TRBJ2-1 TRBV4-3 . TGCGCCAGCAGCCAAGATGCTCGCCCGGGCCTCAATGAGCAGTTCTTC CASSQDARPGLNEQFF
. TRBJ2-7 TRBV18 . TGTGCCAGCTCACCACCCGGAGGGTCTCCCTACGAGCAGTACTTC CASSPPGGSPYEQYF
. TRBJ2-3 TRBV5-6 . TGTGCCAGCAGCTTACGGATGTTGGTGGATACGCAGTATTTT CASSLRMLVDTQYF
. TRBJ1-6 TRBV4-3 . TGCGCCAGCAGCAAGGACAGCCCCAGGGTCTATAATTCACCCCTCCACTTT CASSKDSPRVYNSPLHF
. TRBJ2-3 TRBV28 TRBD1 TGTGCCAGCAGTTTAGACTCCTCACAGGGGCTCACAGATACGCAGTATTTT CASSLDSSQGLTDTQYF
. TRBJ2-6 TRBV11-2 TRBD2 TGTGCCTGCAGCTGGGGATTCGCCGGGACTAGCGTACGATCTGGGGCCAACGTCCTGACTTTC CACSWGFAGTSVRSGANVLTF
few TRBJ2-5 TRBV6-1 TRBD1 TGTGCCAGCAGCAAAACAGGGGGCGACGAGACCCAGTACTTC CASSKTGGDETQYF
. TRBJ2-1 TRBV6-6 . TGTGCCAGCAGTTTCCTTAATAATGAGCAGTTCTTC CASSFLNNEQFF
. TRBJ1-2 TRBV29-1 . TGCAGCGGGGGCTGGGGCAACTATGGCTACACCTTC CSGGWGNYGYTF
. TRBJ1-1 TRBV5-4 . TGTGCCAGCAGCCCCCCCGGCCGCTTCACTGAAGCTTTCTTT CASSPPGRFTEAFF
few TRBJ2-3 TRBV4-1 . TGCGCCAGCAGCCACCGGGACCTTGGATCCACAGATACGCAGTATTTT CASSHRDLGSTDTQYF
few TRBJ2-5 TRBV3-1 . TGTGCCAGCAGCCAAGGGACGGCTAAAGAGACCCAGTACTTC CASSQGTAKETQYF
few TRBJ2-3 TRBV20-1 TRBD2 TGCAGTGCATCACCCCCGGGACTAGCGGGGCCGCGATGGGAGTATTTT CSASPPGLAGPRWEYF
. TRBJ2-3 TRBV3-1 TRBD2 TGTGCCAGCAGCCAAGGGGGACTAGCGGGGGCCCTGTTCGATACGCAGTATTTT CASSQGGLAGALFDTQYF
. TRBJ1-1 TRBV7-9 TRBD1 TGTGCCAGCAGCCCTCCCTCCCAGGGGGCAAACACTGAAGCTTTCTTT CASSPPSQGANTEAFF
few TRBJ2-3 TRBV27 TRBD1 TGTGCCAGCAGTTTATCCGGGACAGGCTTAGATACGCAGTATTTT CASSLSGTGLDTQYF
. TRBJ2-5 TRBV3-1 . TGTGCCTGCAGCCAGGAGACCCAAGAGACCCAGTACTTC CACSQETQETQYF